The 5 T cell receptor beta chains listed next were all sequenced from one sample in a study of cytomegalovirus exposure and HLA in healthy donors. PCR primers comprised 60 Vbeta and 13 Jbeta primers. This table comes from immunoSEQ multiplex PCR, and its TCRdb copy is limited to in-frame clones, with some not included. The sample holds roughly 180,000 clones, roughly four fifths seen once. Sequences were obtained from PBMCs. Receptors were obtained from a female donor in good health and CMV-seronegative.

The CDR3 is CASSLARARSPLHF. The CDR3 coding sequence is TGTGCCAGCAGTTTAGCCAGGGCGCGCTCACCCCTCCACTTT. The chain uses TRBV27 and TRBJ1-6, with D perhaps TRBD1 (5 bases). Germline CDR1 is MNHEY and CDR2 is SMNVEV (reference sequence). The V end was cut by 2 bases, the J end by 10 bases, with 12 bases between. The CDR3 extends over 14 amino acids.

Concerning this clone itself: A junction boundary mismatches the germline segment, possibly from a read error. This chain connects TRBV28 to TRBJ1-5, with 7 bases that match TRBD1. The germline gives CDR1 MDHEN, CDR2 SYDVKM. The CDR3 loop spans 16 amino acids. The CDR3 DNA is TGTGCCAACAGTCCCCTCGGACAGGTCGGCAATCAGCCCCAGCATTTT. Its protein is CANSPLGQVGNQPQHF.

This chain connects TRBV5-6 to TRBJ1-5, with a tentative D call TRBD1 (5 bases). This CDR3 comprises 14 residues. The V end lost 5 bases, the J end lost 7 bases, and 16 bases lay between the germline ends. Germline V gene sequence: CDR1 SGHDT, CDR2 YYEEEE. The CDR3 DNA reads TGTGCCAGCAGAGAGACGGTCCCAGGGCAGCCCCAGCATTTT. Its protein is CASRETVPGQPQHF.

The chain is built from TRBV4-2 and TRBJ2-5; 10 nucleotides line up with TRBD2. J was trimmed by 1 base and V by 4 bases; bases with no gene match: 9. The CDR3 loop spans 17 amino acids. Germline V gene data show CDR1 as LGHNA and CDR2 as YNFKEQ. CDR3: CASSPAGSGGAQETQYF. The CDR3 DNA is TGTGCCAGCAGCCCCGCTGGGAGCGGGGGGGCCCAAGAGACCCAGTACTTC.

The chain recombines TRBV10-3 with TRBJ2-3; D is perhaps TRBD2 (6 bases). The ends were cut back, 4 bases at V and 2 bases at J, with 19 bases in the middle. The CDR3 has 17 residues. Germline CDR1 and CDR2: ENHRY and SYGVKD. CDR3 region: CAISGGSGGRNTDTQYF. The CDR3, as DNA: TGTGCCATCAGTGGGGGGTCTGGAGGGAGAAACACAGATACGCAGTATTTT.